One and the same sample provided the 32 T cell receptor beta chains below, sequenced in a study of blood T cell repertoires in COVID-19. Assay: immunoSEQ multiplex PCR; the TCRdb copy retains only in-frame clones and omits some. Of roughly 69,000 clones in the sample, under 90% were seen once. Specimen: peripheral blood. The receptors were sampled from a human donor in a cohort sampled during active COVID-19.

The CDR3 coding sequence is TGCGCCAGCAGCGACCCGGGTAAAACAGATACGCAGTATTTT. This encodes CASSDPGKTDTQYF. The J gene is TRBJ2-3, the V gene TRBV5-1; D call uncertain. CDR3 length: 14 amino acids. V shed 4 bases and J shed 3 bases, with 12 bases lying between them. The germline V gene encodes CDR1 SGHRS and CDR2 YFSETQ.

This sequence joins TRBV24-1 and TRBJ2-3; TRBD2 matches at 7 bases. CDR3 length equals 15 residues. CDR1 is KGHDR and CDR2 is SFDVKD in the germline V gene. Germline trimming cut 7 bases from V and 0 bases from J; bases unmatched to any gene: 6. The CDR3 DNA reads as TGTGCCACCAGCGTGGGGGGGACCAGCACAGATACGCAGTATTTT. Translated, it gives CATSVGGTSTDTQYF.

This rearrangement joins TRBV5-1 to TRBJ2-6; TRBD2 agrees at 8 bases. The V segment lost 3 bases and the J segment 2 bases; nucleotides outside the gene matches: 13. The CDR3 covers 19 residues. Germline V CDR1 and CDR2: SGHRS, YFSETQ. CDR3 nucleotides: TGCGCCAGCAGCTCAACGCGGACTAGCAAGTATGCTGGGGCCAACGTCCTGACTTTC. Amino acid sequence: CASSSTRTSKYAGANVLTF. Full variable domain (outside the CDR3, taken from reference TRBV5-1 and TRBJ2-6): KAGVTQTPRYLIKTRGQQVTLSCSPISGHRSVSWYQQTPGQGLQFLFEYFSETQRNKGNFPGRFSGRQFSNSRSEMNVSTLELGDSALYLCASSSTRTSKYAGANVLTFGAGSRLTVL.

V gene TRBV5-4 combines with J gene TRBJ2-7, with TRBD2 identical over 10 bases. Germline CDR1 SGHNT, CDR2 YYREEE (reference sequence). The J segment lost 2 bases and the V segment lost 2 bases, leaving 7 bases of the junction unmatched. CDR3 length: 16 residues. Here the CDR3 DNA reads TGTGCCAGCAGCTTCCGGACTAGCGGACGGGCCTACGAGCAGTACTTC. Translated: CASSFRTSGRAYEQYF.

This sequence joins TRBV7-8 and TRBJ2-3; the match to TRBD1 covers 7 bases. The length of the CDR3 is 18 residues. From germline, CDR1 is SGHVS and CDR2 FQNEAQ. V dropped 1 base and J dropped 0; count of bases not matched to a gene: 10. CDR3 sequence: CASSLDGTDSASTDTQYF. DNA of the CDR3: TGTGCCAGCAGCTTAGACGGGACAGACAGCGCTAGCACAGATACGCAGTATTTT. The variable domain in full, with the rest retrieved from reference TRBV7-8 and TRBJ2-3, is GAGVSQSPRYKVAKRGQDVALRCDPISGHVSLFWYQQALGQGPEFLTYFQNEAQLDKSGLPSDRFFAERPEGSVSTLKIQRTQQEDSAVYLCASSLDGTDSASTDTQYFGPGTRLTVL.

The chain has TRBV4-3 and TRBJ1-4; D remains ambiguous. Trimming pared 2 bases from V and 6 bases from J, leaving 7 bases between. Germline assignment: CDR1 LGHNA and CDR2 YSLEER. The CDR3 has 13 residues. This chain's CDR3 is CASSQLIDEKLFF. The CDR3, as DNA: TGCGCCAGCAGCCAATTAATTGATGAAAAACTGTTTTTT.

This clone has a single count. The chain employs TRBV6-5 and TRBJ2-2, with a possible D match to TRBD2 (6 bases). Trimming shortened V by 0 bases and J by 7 bases, and 12 bases separated the two germline ends. Germline CDR1 and CDR2: MNHEY and SVGAGI. The CDR3 covers 15 residues. For the CDR3, the DNA is TGTGCCAGCAGTTACTCGGCGGGGATTGACGGGGAGCTGTTTTTT. Encoded protein: CASSYSAGIDGELFF.

This clone was picked up a small number of times. V gene TRBV6-6 combines with J gene TRBJ2-7; D is perhaps TRBD2 (5 bases). The V gene lost 3 bases and the J gene lost 3 bases, with 12 bases spanning the gap. This CDR3 contains 14 residues. Germline V lookup: CDR1 MNHNY, CDR2 SVGAGI (reference sequence). CDR3 protein: CASSYSGSLYEQYF. In nucleotides, the CDR3 is TGTGCCAGCAGTTATTCGGGATCCCTCTACGAGCAGTACTTC.

This clone appeared a single time. The chain recombines TRBV30 with TRBJ2-5; 11 bases fit TRBD2. V lost 3 bases to trimming and J lost 0 bases; unmatched junction nucleotides: 3. Germline CDR1 and CDR2: GTSNPN and SVGIG (reference sequence). The CDR3 is 15 amino acids. The CDR3 coding sequence is TGTGCCTGGAGGCCGGGACTAGCGGACCAAGAGACCCAGTACTTC. Its translation: CAWRPGLADQETQYF.

This chain joins TRBV24-1 and TRBJ1-1; D not certain. From germline, CDR1 is KGHDR and CDR2 SFDVKD. This CDR3 spans 12 amino acids. As DNA, the CDR3 is TGTGCGCTACAGTGGAAGAACACTGAAGCTTTCTTT. As protein: CALQWKNTEAFF.

The genes are TRBV30 and TRBJ1-1, with no clear D. Germline CDR1 reads GTSNPN; CDR2 reads SVGIG (reference sequence). The CDR3 totals 16 residues. Trimming stripped 2 bases from V and 1 base from J, with 17 bases between. CDR3 bases: TGTGCCTGGAGTACTAAACCATTAGGAGAGAACACTGAAGCTTTCTTT. It encodes CAWSTKPLGENTEAFF. Together with reference TRBV30 and TRBJ1-1, the CDR3 gives the full variable domain: SQTIHQWPATLVQPVGSPLSLECTVEGTSNPNLYWYRQAAGRGLQLLFYSVGIGQISSEVPQNLSASRPQDRQFILSSKKLLLSDSGFYLCAWSTKPLGENTEAFFGQGTRLTVV.

The chain links TRBV14 to TRBJ2-3, with no clear D. Trimming took off 1 base at V and 0 bases at J, with 8 bases between the two ends. CDR1 is SGHDN, CDR2 FVKESK, per germline. The CDR3 covers 15 residues. The CDR3 DNA is TGTGCCAGCAGCCAAGTTCCAGGAAGCACAGATACGCAGTATTTT. Translation: CASSQVPGSTDTQYF.

V usage is TRBV7-2 and J usage is TRBJ2-1; 9 bases fit TRBD1. Trimming at V came to 0 bases and at J to 6 bases, leaving 3 bases not matched to a gene. CDR1 SGHTA and CDR2 FQGNSA come from the germline V gene. The length of the CDR3 is 15 residues. CDR3 sequence: CASSLARDRVNEQFF. DNA for the CDR3: TGTGCCAGCAGCTTAGCCCGGGACAGGGTCAATGAGCAGTTCTTC.

Points on this clone: The junction departs from germline at one end; a sequencing error may be responsible. V gene TRBV19 combines with J gene TRBJ1-6, with 9 bases identical to TRBD1. The CDR3 consists of 15 residues. Germline assignment: CDR1 LNHDA and CDR2 SQIVND (reference sequence). DNA of the CDR3: TGTGCCAGTAGTATCAGGACAGGGGATAACTCACCCCTCCACTTT. This encodes CASSIRTGDNSPLHF.

The rearrangement joins TRBV10-2 to TRBJ1-5; no clear D gene. Trimming took off 6 bases at V and 4 bases at J, with 13 bases between the two ends. The CDR3 extends over 14 amino acids. Germline lookup yields CDR1 WSHSY and CDR2 SAAADI. The CDR3 sequence: CASSPSDLNQPQHF. CDR3 nucleotides: TGCGCCAGCAGCCCCTCGGACTTGAATCAGCCCCAGCATTTT.

This chain connects TRBV6-4 to TRBJ2-3, with TRBD2 matching over 14 bases. The CDR3 has 17 amino acids. From germline, CDR1 is MRHNA and CDR2 SNTAGT. Unmatched junction bases numbered 0, after V lost 0 bases and J lost 1 base. The CDR3 protein is CASSDSTSGGGTDTQYF. The DNA of the CDR3 is TGTGCCAGCAGTGACTCGACTAGCGGGGGGGGCACAGATACGCAGTATTTT.

This sequence joins TRBV11-3 and TRBJ2-1; 10 positions agree with TRBD2. The germline gives CDR1 SGHNT, CDR2 YENEEA. The CDR3 sequence is 16 residues long. V lost 4 bases to trimming and J lost 6 bases; unmatched junction nucleotides: 9. The CDR3 loop is CASSSRRTSGGNEQFF. The CDR3 DNA reads TGTGCCAGCAGCTCCCGAAGGACTAGCGGAGGCAATGAGCAGTTCTTC.

The V and J genes are TRBV27 and TRBJ1-1, with D uncertain. CDR3 size: 12 residues. Between the trimmed V and J ends, which lost 7 bases and 6 bases, there was a span of 12 bases. CDR1 and CDR2 from the germline V gene are MNHEY and SMNVEV (reference sequence). The CDR3 nucleotides read TGTGCCAGCACCTTCGGGGTGGCTGAAGCTTTCTTT. It codes for CASTFGVAEAFF.

The chain employs TRBV4-1 and TRBJ2-7; 13 bases line up with TRBD2. Germline V CDR1 and CDR2: MGHRA, YSYEKL. The V segment lost 3 bases and the J segment 4 bases; nucleotides outside the gene matches: 3. The CDR3 has 15 amino acids. CDR3 region: CASSQVTSGGYEQYF. The CDR3, as DNA: TGCGCCAGCAGCCAGGTGACTAGCGGGGGGTACGAGCAGTACTTC.

The rearrangement joins TRBV10-3 to TRBJ1-2, with a possible D match to TRBD1 (5 bases). V was shortened by 3 bases and J by 3 bases, with 5 bases between the two germline ends. Germline V gene lookup returns CDR1 ENHRY and CDR2 SYGVKD. This CDR3 spans 12 amino acids. This CDR3 is CAISEGDYGYTF. In DNA, the CDR3 is TGTGCCATCAGTGAAGGGGACTATGGCTACACCTTC.

The rearrangement links TRBV30 to TRBJ2-7; 7 nucleotides line up with TRBD1. Looked up from germline, CDR1 is GTSNPN and CDR2 is SVGIG (reference sequence). This CDR3 is built from 14 residues. The CDR3 loop reads CSLRGQGKDYEQYF. The CDR3 coding sequence is TGTAGCCTTAGGGGGCAGGGAAAAGACTACGAGCAGTACTTC.

The CDR3 coding sequence is TGTGCCAGCAGTAAATACAGGGGTGAGAATTCACCCCTCCACTTT. Its translation is CASSKYRGENSPLHF. The chain joins TRBV2 to TRBJ1-6, with 7 bases identical to TRBD1. The germline CDR1 and CDR2 sequences are SNHLY and FYNNEI. The CDR3 totals 15 residues. Germline trimming cut 5 bases from V and 7 bases from J; bases unmatched to any gene: 8.

This clone was picked up a small number of times. The chain combines TRBV5-5 with TRBJ2-7, with TRBD1 identical over 7 bases. V lost 0 bases and J lost 2; bases outside the gene matches: 2. Looked up from germline, CDR1 is SGHKS and CDR2 is YYEKEE (reference sequence). The CDR3 has 14 amino acids. CDR3 nucleotides: TGTGCCAGCAGCTTGGGACAGGGCCCCTACGAGCAGTACTTC. This gives the protein CASSLGQGPYEQYF.

The chain links TRBV9 to TRBJ1-1; TRBD1 aligns across 9 bases. The CDR3 totals 14 residues. The germline gives CDR1 SGDLS, CDR2 YYNGEE. V lost 0 bases and J lost 4; bases outside the gene matches: 1. The CDR3 loop reads CASSVGDRVTEAFF. The CDR3 region has the DNA TGTGCCAGCAGCGTAGGGGACAGGGTCACTGAAGCTTTCTTT.

The chain employs TRBV18 and TRBJ1-6; 9 nucleotides match TRBD1. The CDR3 consists of 16 residues. The junction had 12 bases not matched to a gene; V was cut back by 8 bases and J by 7 bases. Germline V gene data show CDR1 as KGHSH and CDR2 as LQKENI. The CDR3 region is CASGGQGGYRNSPLHF. The DNA for the CDR3 is TGTGCCAGCGGGGGACAGGGAGGATATCGGAATTCACCCCTCCACTTT.

The chain joins TRBV19 to TRBJ2-3; 9 bases are shared with TRBD1. Germline V lookup: CDR1 LNHDA, CDR2 SQIVND (reference sequence). The length of the CDR3 is 15 residues. The V segment lost 3 bases and the J segment 6 bases; nucleotides outside the gene matches: 7. The CDR3 region is CASSMWDRAFDTQYF. In nucleotides, the CDR3 is TGTGCCAGTAGTATGTGGGACAGGGCCTTTGATACGCAGTATTTT.

The rearrangement uses TRBV7-2 and TRBJ2-1; TRBD1 matches at 12 bases. This CDR3 has 17 amino acids. CDR1 and CDR2 (germline): SGHTA, FQGNSA. Trimming at V came to 3 bases and at J to 7 bases, leaving 10 bases not matched to a gene. CDR3 in DNA: TGTGCCAGCAGCTTTCGATTAGGGACAGGGGGCAAGAATGAGCAGTTCTTC. As protein: CASSFRLGTGGKNEQFF. Together with reference TRBV7-2 and TRBJ2-1, the CDR3 gives the full variable domain: GAGVSQSPSNKVTEKGKDVELRCDPISGHTALYWYRQSLGQGLEFLIYFQGNSAPDKSGLPSDRFSAERTGGSVSTLTIQRTQQEDSAVYLCASSFRLGTGGKNEQFFGPGTRLTVL.

The V gene is TRBV6-5, the J gene TRBJ1-2; possibly TRBD1 for D (5 bases). The CDR3 sequence is 14 residues long. Trimming took 2 bases from V and 7 from J, leaving 14 bases between them. CDR1 and CDR2 (germline): MNHEY, SVGAGI. CDR3 in DNA: TGTGCCAGCAGTTACGGGGGAGGGGCGGGTGGCTACACCTTC. Translating it yields CASSYGGGAGGYTF.

The chain couples TRBV11-2 to TRBJ2-7; D is unresolved. This CDR3 has 15 amino acids. V lost 5 bases, J lost 0 bases, and 14 bases lay in between. Germline CDR1 and CDR2: SGHAT and FQNNGV. CDR3 residues: CASSPDSRSSYEQYF. CDR3 nucleotides: TGTGCCAGCAGCCCAGACTCCCGGAGCTCCTACGAGCAGTACTTC.

This clone was seen only once. The V and J genes are TRBV27 and TRBJ1-2; D not certain. Looked up from germline, CDR1 is MNHEY and CDR2 is SMNVEV (reference sequence). The CDR3 is made up of 15 amino acids. V gave up 3 bases and J gave up 0 bases, with 11 bases separating them. CDR3 sequence: CASSFLSGANYGYTF. CDR3 in DNA: TGTGCCAGCAGTTTTTTGTCCGGGGCTAACTATGGCTACACCTTC.

The chain has TRBV21-1 and TRBJ1-5; the table's D call, TRBD1, has no DNA check behind it. TRBV21-1 is assigned pseudogene status. The CDR3 runs 15 residues. The CDR3 region is CASSNGTNNNQPQHF. The CDR3 DNA is TGTGCCAGCAGCAATGGGACAAATAACAATCAGCCCCAGCATTTT.

The genes are TRBV4-1 and TRBJ1-2; 10 positions match TRBD1. Looked up from germline, CDR1 is MGHRA and CDR2 is YSYEKL. Germline trimming cut 2 bases from V and 4 bases from J; bases unmatched to any gene: 10. This CDR3 is 17 amino acids long. The CDR3 sequence is CASSQTTGGRTPYGYTF. The CDR3 coding sequence is TGCGCCAGCAGCCAAACGACAGGGGGCCGGACCCCCTATGGCTACACCTTC.